This T cell receptor (beta chain) stems from a study of blood T cell repertoires in COVID-19. Study-wide context: Samples of COVID-19 (acute and convalescent) were obtained from the United States, Italy and Spain. T cells, B-cell-depleted T cells, or PBMCs supplied cDNA or gDNA.

TCRdb's table, derived via immunoSEQ multiplex PCR, lists solely in-frame clones and lacks some. Of under 400,000 clones listed, 80% to 90% were seen once; the top ten hold about 9.4%. Seattle patients were enrolled while actively infected and followed longitudinally. The germline V gene encodes CDR1 SGHRS and CDR2 YFSETQ. Trimming took 1 base from V and 1 from J, leaving 9 bases between them. CDR3 length: 15 amino acids. The chain recombines TRBV5-1 with TRBJ2-1, with D perhaps matching TRBD2 (6 bases). Sequencing was done on a sample of peripheral blood. The TCR was taken from a young woman with COVID-19, enrolled during active disease. DNA of the CDR3: TGCGCCAGCAGCTTGCGGGAGATGTCCTACAATGAGCAGTTCTTC. It is translated as CASSLREMSYNEQFF.